The source of this T cell receptor (beta chain) is a study of OX40 agonist ivuxolimab in advanced cancers. For the study at large: Patients in the trial were receiving intravenous ivuxolimab every 2 weeks, at doses of 0.01 to 10 mg/kg. Those treated in dose escalation had hepatocellular carcinoma, melanoma, renal cell cancer or head and neck cancer.

Clones were read by immunoSEQ multiplex PCR, and TCRdb kept only the in-frame ones, dropping some. In the table there are tens of thousands of clones, 80% to 90% of which are singletons. Germline V CDR1 and CDR2: LNHNV, YYDKDF (reference sequence). CDR3 length equals 15 residues. V shed 0 bases and J shed 2 bases, with 11 bases lying between them. Sampling of blood occurred at baseline, cycle 4 day 1, and cycle 7 day 1. The sequence was collected from an adult with an advanced solid tumor such as melanoma, head and neck, liver or kidney cancer. Material: CD4+ or CD8+ T cells sorted from blood, obtained in a trial of the OX40 agonist ivuxolimab. V gene TRBV15 combines with J gene TRBJ2-7; D might be TRBD2 (6 bases). CDR3 loop: CATSRDLSSAYEQYF. The CDR3 DNA sequence: TGTGCCACCAGCAGAGATCTCTCTAGCGCCTACGAGCAGTACTTC.